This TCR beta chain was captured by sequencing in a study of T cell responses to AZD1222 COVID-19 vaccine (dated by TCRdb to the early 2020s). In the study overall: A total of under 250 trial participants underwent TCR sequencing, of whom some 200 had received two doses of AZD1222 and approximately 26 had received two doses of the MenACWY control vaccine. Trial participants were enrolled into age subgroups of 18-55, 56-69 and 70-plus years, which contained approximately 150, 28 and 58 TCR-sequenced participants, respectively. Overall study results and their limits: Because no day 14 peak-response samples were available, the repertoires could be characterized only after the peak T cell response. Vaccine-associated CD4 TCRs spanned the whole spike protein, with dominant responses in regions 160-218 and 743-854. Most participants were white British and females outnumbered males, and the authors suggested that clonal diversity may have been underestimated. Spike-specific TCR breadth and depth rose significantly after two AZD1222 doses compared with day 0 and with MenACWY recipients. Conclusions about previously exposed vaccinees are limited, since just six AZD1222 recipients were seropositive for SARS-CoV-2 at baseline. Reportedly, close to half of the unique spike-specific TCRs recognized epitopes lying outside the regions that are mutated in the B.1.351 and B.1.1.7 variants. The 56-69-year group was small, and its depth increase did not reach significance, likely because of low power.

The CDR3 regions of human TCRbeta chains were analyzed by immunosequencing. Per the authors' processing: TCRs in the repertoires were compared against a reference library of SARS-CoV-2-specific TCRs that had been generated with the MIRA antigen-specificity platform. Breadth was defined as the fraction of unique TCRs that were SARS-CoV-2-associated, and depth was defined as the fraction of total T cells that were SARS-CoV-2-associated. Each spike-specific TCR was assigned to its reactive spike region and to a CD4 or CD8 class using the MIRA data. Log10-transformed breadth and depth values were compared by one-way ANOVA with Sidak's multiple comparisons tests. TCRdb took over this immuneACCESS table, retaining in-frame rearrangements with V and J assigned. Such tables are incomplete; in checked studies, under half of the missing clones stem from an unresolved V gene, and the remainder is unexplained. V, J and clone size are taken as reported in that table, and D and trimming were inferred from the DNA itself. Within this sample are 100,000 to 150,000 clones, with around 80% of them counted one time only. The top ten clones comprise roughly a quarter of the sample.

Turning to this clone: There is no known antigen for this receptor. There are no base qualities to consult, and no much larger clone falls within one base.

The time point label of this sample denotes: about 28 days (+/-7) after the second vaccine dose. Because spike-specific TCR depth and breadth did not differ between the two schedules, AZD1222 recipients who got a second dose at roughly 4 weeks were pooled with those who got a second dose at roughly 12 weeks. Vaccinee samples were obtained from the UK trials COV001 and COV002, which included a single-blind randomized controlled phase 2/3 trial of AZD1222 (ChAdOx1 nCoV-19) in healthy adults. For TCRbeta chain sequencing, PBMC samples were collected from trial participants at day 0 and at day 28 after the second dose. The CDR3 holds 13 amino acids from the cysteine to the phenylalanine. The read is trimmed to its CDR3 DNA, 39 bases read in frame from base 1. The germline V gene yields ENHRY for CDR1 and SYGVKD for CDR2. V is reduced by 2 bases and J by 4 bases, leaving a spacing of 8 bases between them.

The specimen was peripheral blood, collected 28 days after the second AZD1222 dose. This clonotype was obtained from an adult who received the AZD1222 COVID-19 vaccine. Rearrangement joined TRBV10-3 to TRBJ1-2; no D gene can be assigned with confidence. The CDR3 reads CAISESGVYGYTF. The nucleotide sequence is TGTGCCATCAGTGAGAGCGGAGTCTATGGCTACACCTTC.